This T cell receptor beta chain originates from a study of shared clonotypes between healthy human individuals. Points from the study as a whole: Owing to a small donor count, the genetic and exposure-history diversity represented was limited. The sampled material consisted only of blood, and tissue repertoires are likely to differ.

Sorted-subset replicate PCR reactions contained roughly 210 ng DNA, corresponding to approximately 30,000 T cell genomes. Libraries were prepared by immunoSEQ multiplex PCR; TCRdb keeps only in-frame clonotypes and omits some of them. The profile covers more than 2 million clones, with over 85% appearing a single time and more than 0.95% taken by the ten largest. About this clone: The antigen is not known.

Terminally differentiated effector memory CD45RA+ cells were excluded from the naive CD8 cells, which were CD45RO-negative and positively selected for CCR7. Every contributor of samples was a Caucasian grown-up residing in Nashville, Tennessee. The receptor was isolated from a man between 18 and 35 years old in good health. The sample was naive CD8+ T cells sorted from blood.

The CDR3 protein is CASSQTDSYEQYF. The CDR3 DNA follows: TGCGCCAGCAGCCAGACGGACTCCTACGAGCAGTACTTC. This chain connects TRBV4-3 to TRBJ2-7, with unresolved D. Trimming left V 3 bases short and J 0 bases short, with 6 bases between. The CDR3 runs to 13 residues. In germline, CDR1 is LGHNA, CDR2 YSLEER.